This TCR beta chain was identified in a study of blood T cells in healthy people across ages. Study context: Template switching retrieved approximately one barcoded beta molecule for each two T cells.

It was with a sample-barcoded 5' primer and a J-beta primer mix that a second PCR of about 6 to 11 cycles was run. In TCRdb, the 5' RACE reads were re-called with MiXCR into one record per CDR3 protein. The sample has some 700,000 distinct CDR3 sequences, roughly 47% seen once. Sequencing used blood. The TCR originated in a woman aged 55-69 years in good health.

CDR3 nucleotides: TGTGCCAGCAAAGTGGAGGGCTCCTACGAGCAGTACTTC. It encodes CASKVEGSYEQYF. This chain links TRBV5-5 with TRBJ2-7, with D perhaps TRBD2 (6 bases). CDR1 is SGHKS and CDR2 is YYEKEE in the germline V gene (reference sequence). The CDR3 sequence is 13 residues long. Trimming removed 6 bases at V and 0 bases at J, with 10 bases between.